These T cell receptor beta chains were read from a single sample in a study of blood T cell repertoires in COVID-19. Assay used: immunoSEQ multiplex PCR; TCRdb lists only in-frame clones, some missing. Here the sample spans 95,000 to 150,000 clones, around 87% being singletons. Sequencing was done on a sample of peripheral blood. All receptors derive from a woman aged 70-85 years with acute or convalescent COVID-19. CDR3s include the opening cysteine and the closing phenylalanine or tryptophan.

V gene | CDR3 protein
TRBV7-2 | CASRGVLGTGELFF
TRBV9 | CASSVGAVGNTIYF
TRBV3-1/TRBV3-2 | CASSHPGGIADTQYF
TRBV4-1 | CASSQGAASGGAKDTQYF
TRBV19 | CASTLRTGEQYF
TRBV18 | CASSFGQAYEQYF
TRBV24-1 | CATSDLGADTQYF
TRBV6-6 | CASSYQGSNEKLFF
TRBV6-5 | CASTRGTGDGYTF
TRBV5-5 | CASRGQQGEKLFF
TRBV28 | CASSFPSNTEAFF
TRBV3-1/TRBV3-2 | CASSQQSGGPLKETQYF
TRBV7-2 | CASSLAMGGAYGYTF